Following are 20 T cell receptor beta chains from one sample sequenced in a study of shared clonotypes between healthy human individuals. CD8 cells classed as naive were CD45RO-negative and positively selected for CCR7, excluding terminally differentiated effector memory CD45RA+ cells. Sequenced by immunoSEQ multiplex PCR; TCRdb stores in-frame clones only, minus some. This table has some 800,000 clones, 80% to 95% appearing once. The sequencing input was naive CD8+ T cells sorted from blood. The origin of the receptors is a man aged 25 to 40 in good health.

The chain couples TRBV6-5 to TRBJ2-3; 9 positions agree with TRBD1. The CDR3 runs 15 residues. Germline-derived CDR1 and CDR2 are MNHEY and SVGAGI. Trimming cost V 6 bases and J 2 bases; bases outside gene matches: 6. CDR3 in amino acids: CASRPGQGYTDTQYF. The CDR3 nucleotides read TGTGCCAGCAGGCCCGGACAGGGGTACACAGATACGCAGTATTTT.

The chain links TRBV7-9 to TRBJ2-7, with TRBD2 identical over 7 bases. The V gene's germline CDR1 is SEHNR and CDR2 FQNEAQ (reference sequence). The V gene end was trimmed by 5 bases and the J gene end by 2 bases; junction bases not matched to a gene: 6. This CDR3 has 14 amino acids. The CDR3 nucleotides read TGTGCCAGCAGCCTTAGCGGGTCCGCCTACGAGCAGTACTTC. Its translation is CASSLSGSAYEQYF.

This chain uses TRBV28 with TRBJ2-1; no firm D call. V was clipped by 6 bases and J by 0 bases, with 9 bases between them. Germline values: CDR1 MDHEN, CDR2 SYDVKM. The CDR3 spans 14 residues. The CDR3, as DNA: TGTGCCAGCAGAACCGAAACCTCCTACAATGAGCAGTTCTTC. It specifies CASRTETSYNEQFF. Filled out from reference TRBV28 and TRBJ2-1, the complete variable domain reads DVKVTQSSRYLVKRTGEKVFLECVQDMDHENMFWYRQDPGLGLRLIYFSYDVKMKEKGDIPEGYSVSREKKERFSLILESASTNQTSMYLCASRTETSYNEQFFGPGTRLTVL.

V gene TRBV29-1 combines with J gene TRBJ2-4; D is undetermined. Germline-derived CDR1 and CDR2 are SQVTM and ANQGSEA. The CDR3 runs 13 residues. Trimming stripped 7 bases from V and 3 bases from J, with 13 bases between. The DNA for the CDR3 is TGCAGCGGCCTTAGGGTTGACAAAAACATTCAGTACTTC. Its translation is CSGLRVDKNIQYF.

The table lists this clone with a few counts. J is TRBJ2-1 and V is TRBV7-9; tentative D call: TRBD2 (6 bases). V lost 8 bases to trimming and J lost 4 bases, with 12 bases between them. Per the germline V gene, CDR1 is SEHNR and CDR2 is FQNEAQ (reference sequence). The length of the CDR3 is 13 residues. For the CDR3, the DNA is TGTGCCAGCGGGACTCCGAATTACAATGAGCAGTTCTTC. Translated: CASGTPNYNEQFF.

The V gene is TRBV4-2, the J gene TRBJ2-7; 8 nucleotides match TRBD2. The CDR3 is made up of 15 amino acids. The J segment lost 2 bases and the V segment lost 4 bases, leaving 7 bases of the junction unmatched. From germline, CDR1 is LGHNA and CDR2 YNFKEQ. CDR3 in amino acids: CASSRTSGSTYEQYF. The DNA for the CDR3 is TGTGCCAGCAGCCGAACTAGCGGCTCGACCTACGAGCAGTACTTC.

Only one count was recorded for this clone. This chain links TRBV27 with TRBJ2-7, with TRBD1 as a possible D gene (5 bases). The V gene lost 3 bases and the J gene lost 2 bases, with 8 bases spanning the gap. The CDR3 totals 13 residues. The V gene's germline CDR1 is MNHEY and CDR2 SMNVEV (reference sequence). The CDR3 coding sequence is TGTGCCAGCAGTTTGGACAAAGCCTACGAGCAGTACTTC. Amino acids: CASSLDKAYEQYF.

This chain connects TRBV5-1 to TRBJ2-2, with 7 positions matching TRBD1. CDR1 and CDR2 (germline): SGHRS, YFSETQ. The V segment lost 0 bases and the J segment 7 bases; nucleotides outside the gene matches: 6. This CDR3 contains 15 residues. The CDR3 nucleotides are TGCGCCAGCAGCTTGGAGAGGGGGCAATACGGGGAGCTGTTTTTT. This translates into CASSLERGQYGELFF.

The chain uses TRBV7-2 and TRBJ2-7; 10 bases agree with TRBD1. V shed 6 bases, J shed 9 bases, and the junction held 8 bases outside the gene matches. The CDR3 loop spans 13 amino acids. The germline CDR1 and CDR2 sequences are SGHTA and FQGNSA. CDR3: CASSSGTGVGQYF. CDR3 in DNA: TGTGCCAGCAGTTCCGGGACAGGGGTTGGGCAGTACTTC.

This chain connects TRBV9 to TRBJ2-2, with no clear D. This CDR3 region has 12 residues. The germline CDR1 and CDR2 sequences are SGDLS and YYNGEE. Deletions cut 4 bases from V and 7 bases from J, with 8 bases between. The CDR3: CASSQVSGELFF. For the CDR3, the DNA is TGTGCCAGCAGCCAAGTCAGCGGGGAGCTGTTTTTT.

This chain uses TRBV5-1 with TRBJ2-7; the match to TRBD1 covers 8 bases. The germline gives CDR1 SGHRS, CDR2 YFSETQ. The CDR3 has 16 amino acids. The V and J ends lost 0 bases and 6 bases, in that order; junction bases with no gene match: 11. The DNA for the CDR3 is TGCGCCAGCAGCTTGGAATTGTGGCCAGGGGGCTCCGAGCAGTACTTC. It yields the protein CASSLELWPGGSEQYF. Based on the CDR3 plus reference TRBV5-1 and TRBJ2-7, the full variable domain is KAGVTQTPRYLIKTRGQQVTLSCSPISGHRSVSWYQQTPGQGLQFLFEYFSETQRNKGNFPGRFSGRQFSNSRSEMNVSTLELGDSALYLCASSLELWPGGSEQYFGPGTRLTVT.

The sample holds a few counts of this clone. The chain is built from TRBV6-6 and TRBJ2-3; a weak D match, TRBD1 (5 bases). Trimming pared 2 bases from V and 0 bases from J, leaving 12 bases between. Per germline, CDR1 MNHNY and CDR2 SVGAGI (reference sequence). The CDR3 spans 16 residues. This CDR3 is CASSYNQGTSTDTQYF. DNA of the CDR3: TGTGCCAGCAGTTACAACCAGGGTACTAGCACAGATACGCAGTATTTT.

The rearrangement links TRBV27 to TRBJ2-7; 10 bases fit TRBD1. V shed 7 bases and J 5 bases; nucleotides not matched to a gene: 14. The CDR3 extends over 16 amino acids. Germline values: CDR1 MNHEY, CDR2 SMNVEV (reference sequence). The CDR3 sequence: CASTANSDRGVHEQYF. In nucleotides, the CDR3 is TGTGCCAGCACCGCGAATTCGGACAGGGGGGTCCACGAGCAGTACTTC.

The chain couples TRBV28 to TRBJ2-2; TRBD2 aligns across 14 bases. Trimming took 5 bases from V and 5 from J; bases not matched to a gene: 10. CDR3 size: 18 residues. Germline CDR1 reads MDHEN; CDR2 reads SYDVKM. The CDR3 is CASSAVTSGRALTGELFF. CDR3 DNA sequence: TGTGCCAGCAGTGCCGTGACTAGCGGGAGGGCTCTTACCGGGGAGCTGTTTTTT.

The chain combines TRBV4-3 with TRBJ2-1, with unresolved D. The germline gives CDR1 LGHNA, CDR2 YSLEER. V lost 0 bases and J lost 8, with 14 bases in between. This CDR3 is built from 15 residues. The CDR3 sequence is CASSQDLSRFDEQFF. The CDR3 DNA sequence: TGCGCCAGCAGCCAAGATCTGAGTAGATTCGATGAGCAGTTCTTC.

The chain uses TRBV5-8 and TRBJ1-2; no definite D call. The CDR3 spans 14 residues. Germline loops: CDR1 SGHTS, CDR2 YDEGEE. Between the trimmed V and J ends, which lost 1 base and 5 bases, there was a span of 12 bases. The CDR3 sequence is CASSLTETTYGYTF. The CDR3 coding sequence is TGTGCCAGCAGCTTGACAGAGACTACTTATGGCTACACCTTC.

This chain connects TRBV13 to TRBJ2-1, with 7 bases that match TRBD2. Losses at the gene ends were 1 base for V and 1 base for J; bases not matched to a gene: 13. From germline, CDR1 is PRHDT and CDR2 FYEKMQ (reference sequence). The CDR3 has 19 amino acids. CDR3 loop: CASSLARGAWRESYNEQFF. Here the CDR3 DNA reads TGTGCCAGCAGCTTAGCAAGGGGCGCTTGGCGGGAGTCCTACAATGAGCAGTTCTTC.

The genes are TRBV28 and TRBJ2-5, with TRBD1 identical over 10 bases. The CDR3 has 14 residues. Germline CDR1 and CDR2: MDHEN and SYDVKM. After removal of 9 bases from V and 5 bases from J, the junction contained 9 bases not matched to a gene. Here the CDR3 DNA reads TGTGCCAGTTGGGGGACAGGGGTTGTGGAGACCCAGTACTTC. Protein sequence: CASWGTGVVETQYF.

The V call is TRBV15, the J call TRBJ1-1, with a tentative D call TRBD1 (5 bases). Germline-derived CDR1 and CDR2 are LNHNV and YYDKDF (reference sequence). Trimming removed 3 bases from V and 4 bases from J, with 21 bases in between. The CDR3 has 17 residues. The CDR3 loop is CATSSRDRATLGTEAFF. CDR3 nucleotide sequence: TGTGCCACCAGCAGTCGGGACCGGGCCACGTTGGGCACTGAAGCTTTCTTT.

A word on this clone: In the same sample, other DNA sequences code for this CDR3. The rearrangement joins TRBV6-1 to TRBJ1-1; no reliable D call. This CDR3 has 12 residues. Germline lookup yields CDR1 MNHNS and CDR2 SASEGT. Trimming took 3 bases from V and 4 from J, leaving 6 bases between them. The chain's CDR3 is CASSEWGTEAFF. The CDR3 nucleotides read TGTGCCAGCAGTGAGTGGGGCACTGAAGCTTTCTTT.